This paragraph reports one TCR beta chain. Antigen specificity is unknown. The sample is drawn from a study of post-analysis software for immune sequencing data. Study overall: The courses of disease that were included comprised relapsing-remitting, secondary progressive and progressive-relapsing multiple sclerosis.

V dropped 6 bases and J dropped 3 bases, with 9 bases sitting between them. The CDR3 length is 12 residues. Tagging with unique molecular identifiers was a feature of the TCR beta cDNA libraries. Using its own MiXCR run on the PCR reads, TCRdb lists one record per CDR3 protein. The sample includes about 770,000 distinct CDR3 sequences, 46% seen only once; the top ten take roughly 4.4%. Broader study findings: A significant reduction in normalized Chao1 diversity was observed in multiple sclerosis patients versus controls. Roughly five TRBV segments were more frequent in patients than controls; TRBV5-6, TRBV5-1 and TRBV20-1 belonged to this group.

Sequencing used blood. This TCR derives from a girl aged 10 to 17 with multiple sclerosis. The rearrangement joins TRBV12-3 or TRBV12-4 to TRBJ2-7; a possible D gene is TRBD2 (5 bases). CDR3 in amino acids: CASRPGIYEQYF. DNA of the CDR3: TGTGCCAGCAGACCCGGGATCTACGAGCAGTACTTC.